This is a list of T cell receptor beta chains from one sample in a study of T cell responses to AZD1222 COVID-19 vaccine. Generated by immunoSEQ multiplex PCR, the TCRdb table keeps only in-frame clones and is missing some. The sample carries about 44,000 clones, around 80% recorded once. The sequencing used peripheral blood, collected on day 0 of AZD1222 vaccination. The receptors originated from an adult in good health. Each CDR3 is given with its conserved first and last residue. The D gene is left open where the match is weak. Clone size appears in some rows only: once, few, many, or a class for an expanded clone.

v_gene	d_gene	j_gene	len	abundance	CDR3nt	CDR3aa
TRBV11-3	-	TRBJ1-1	13	-	TGTGCCAGCAGCCTGAACACCTACACTGAAGCTTTCTTT	CASSLNTYTEAFF
TRBV28	-	TRBJ1-2	11	-	TGTGCCAGCGGGACTAACTATGGCTACACCTTC	CASGTNYGYTF
TRBV6-1	-	TRBJ2-3	17	-	TGTGCCAGCAGTGAAGCGCGGGGACTCAGCGGCACAGATACGCAGTATTTT	CASSEARGLSGTDTQYF
TRBV28	TRBD1	TRBJ1-1	14	-	TGTGCCAGCAATCGGGACAGGCTGAACACTGAAGCTTTCTTT	CASNRDRLNTEAFF
TRBV9	-	TRBJ2-1	15	-	TGTGCCAGCAGCGTAGCCGCGGCCTTGTACAATGAGCAGTTCTTC	CASSVAAALYNEQFF
TRBV7-2	TRBD1	TRBJ2-7	15	-	TGTGCCAGCAGCTTAGAAGGGGGCCACTCCTACGAGCAGTACTTC	CASSLEGGHSYEQYF
TRBV6-1	-	TRBJ1-1	14	-	TGTGCCAGCAGTGAACCGTGGGGTCCCACTGAAGCTTTCTTT	CASSEPWGPTEAFF
TRBV27	-	TRBJ2-5	15	few	TGTGCCAGCAGTTTAACGTATGGACTTCAAGAGACCCAGTACTTC	CASSLTYGLQETQYF
TRBV29-1	-	TRBJ1-2	12	once	TGCAGCGTTGGCGAACAGAACTATGGCTACACCTTC	CSVGEQNYGYTF
TRBV10-3	-	TRBJ1-3	17	-	TGTGCCATCAGTGAGCCGGGGATGACAAGCTCTGGAAACACCATATATTTT	CAISEPGMTSSGNTIYF
TRBV28	TRBD1	TRBJ1-1	13	-	TGTGCCAGCACTTTGGACAGGGCGGAGTGGGCTTTCTTT	CASTLDRAEWAFF